Shown below are 32 T cell receptor beta chains from a single sample sequenced in a study of cytomegalovirus exposure and HLA in healthy donors. The PCR used 60 Vbeta and 13 Jbeta primers. Sequencing used immunoSEQ multiplex PCR; TCRdb keeps in-frame clones, though not all of them. Of about 220,000 clones listed, approximately 88% are singletons. Sequencing was carried out using PBMCs. These receptors originate from a boy between 2 and 15 years old in good health and CMV-seronegative.

CDR3: CSVGRPDGEKLFF. Written as DNA, the CDR3 is TGCAGCGTTGGGAGACCGGATGGGGAAAAACTGTTTTTT. The chain employs TRBV29-1 and TRBJ1-4, with no clear D. V was trimmed by 4 bases and J by 8 bases, leaving 14 bases between them. This CDR3 region has 13 residues. Looked up from germline, CDR1 is SQVTM and CDR2 is ANQGSEA.

This chain uses TRBV5-1 with TRBJ1-2, with D unclear. Trimming left V 0 bases short and J 2 bases short, with 11 bases between. The germline CDR1 and CDR2 sequences are SGHRS and YFSETQ. The CDR3 contains 15 residues. The CDR3 loop reads CASSLADQTNYGYTF. In nucleotides, the CDR3 is TGCGCCAGCAGCTTGGCCGACCAGACAAACTATGGCTACACCTTC.

The V gene is TRBV6-1, the J gene TRBJ2-3; TRBD2 matches 11 bases. The CDR3 spans 14 residues. Germline V gene lookup returns CDR1 MNHNS and CDR2 SASEGT. Unmatched junction bases numbered 1, after V lost 4 bases and J lost 4 bases. Written as DNA, the CDR3 is TGTGCCAGCAGTGTAGCGGGAGGGCCAGATACGCAGTATTTT. Residues: CASSVAGGPDTQYF.

The table lists this clone with a count of one. One end of the junction fails to match germline, which may point to a read error. CDR3 sequence reads: CASSEVIAGGYNGQFF. In DNA, the CDR3 is TGTGCCAGCAGTGAAGTAATAGCGGGGGGATACAATGGGCAGTTCTTC. The V call is TRBV6-1, the J call TRBJ2-1; 10 nucleotides align to TRBD2. The CDR3 covers 16 residues. Germline lookup yields CDR1 MNHNS and CDR2 SASEGT.

The gene calls are TRBV4-1 and TRBJ2-5; TRBD2 aligns across 9 bases. Germline values: CDR1 MGHRA, CDR2 YSYEKL. The CDR3 extends over 18 amino acids. Germline trimming cut 1 base from V and 3 bases from J; bases unmatched to any gene: 12. The CDR3 sequence is CASSQVPFLAGVEETQYF. The DNA for the CDR3 is TGCGCCAGCAGCCAAGTCCCCTTTTTAGCGGGAGTTGAAGAGACCCAGTACTTC.

The chain uses TRBV27 and TRBJ2-7; 7 bases agree with TRBD1. The germline CDR1 and CDR2 sequences are MNHEY and SMNVEV (reference sequence). This CDR3 is built from 16 residues. Germline trimming cut 3 bases from V and 0 bases from J; bases unmatched to any gene: 8. CDR3 DNA: TGTGCCAGCAGTTTTTCCCCGGGACAGCACTCCTACGAGCAGTACTTC. The encoded protein is CASSFSPGQHSYEQYF.

The V gene is TRBV11-2, the J gene TRBJ2-3; tentative D call: TRBD2 (5 bases). V shed 5 bases and J shed 2 bases, with 20 bases lying between them. The length of the CDR3 is 17 residues. Germline-derived CDR1 and CDR2 are SGHAT and FQNNGV. The CDR3 here is CASSPVGLAFPTDTQYF. The CDR3 DNA follows: TGTGCCAGCAGCCCGGTTGGTCTAGCCTTCCCCACAGATACGCAGTATTTT.

The CDR3 region is CASSTGEYSNQPQHF. In DNA, the CDR3 is TGTGCCAGCAGCACAGGGGAGTATAGCAATCAGCCCCAGCATTTT. The chain couples TRBV2 to TRBJ1-5; 7 nucleotides agree with TRBD1. This CDR3 spans 15 amino acids. The germline V gene encodes CDR1 SNHLY and CDR2 FYNNEI. With 6 bases clipped from V and 0 bases from J, the junction kept 5 bases outside the gene matches.

The rearrangement uses TRBV4-1 and TRBJ1-5, with D hard to call. Deletions cut 3 bases from V and 2 bases from J, with 14 bases between. CDR1 MGHRA and CDR2 YSYEKL come from the germline V gene. The CDR3 loop spans 16 amino acids. The CDR3: CASSHILTQGNQPQHF. CDR3 in DNA: TGCGCCAGCAGCCATATTCTCACCCAGGGCAATCAGCCCCAGCATTTT.

The chain carries TRBV15 and TRBJ2-5; 7 nucleotides line up with TRBD2. V lost 5 bases to trimming and J lost 11 bases; unmatched junction nucleotides: 5. Per germline, CDR1 LNHNV and CDR2 YYDKDF (reference sequence). The CDR3 covers 11 residues. The chain's CDR3 is CATSLGRLQYF. The CDR3 DNA is TGTGCCACCAGCCTCGGGAGGCTGCAGTACTTC.

V usage is TRBV11-2 and J usage is TRBJ2-7; D is perhaps TRBD2 (7 bases). Germline V lookup: CDR1 SGHAT, CDR2 FQNNGV. The CDR3 sequence is 14 residues long. V lost 5 bases to trimming and J lost 5 bases, with 16 bases between them. The CDR3 sequence is CASSPGGARHEQYF. The CDR3 region has the DNA TGTGCCAGCAGCCCTGGGGGGGCTAGACACGAGCAGTACTTC.

The rearrangement joins TRBV5-6 to TRBJ2-3; D not resolved. Germline-derived CDR1 and CDR2 are SGHDT and YYEEEE. The CDR3 covers 13 residues. V shed 4 bases and J shed 5 bases, with 11 bases lying between them. This chain's CDR3 is CASSRATEDTQYF. CDR3 sequence (DNA): TGTGCCAGCAGCCGAGCTACAGAAGATACGCAGTATTTT.

This sequence joins TRBV14 and TRBJ1-1; the match to TRBD1 covers 7 bases. The germline V gene has CDR1 SGHDN and CDR2 FVKESK. Trimming cost V 6 bases and J 1 base; bases outside gene matches: 5. CDR3 length equals 14 residues. CDR3: CASRPRDRNTEAFF. The CDR3 region has the DNA TGTGCCAGCAGGCCCCGGGACAGGAACACTGAAGCTTTCTTT.

The V call is TRBV6-6, the J call TRBJ1-1; TRBD1 might be the D (5 bases). The CDR3 has 14 amino acids. Trimming pared 0 bases from V and 7 bases from J, leaving 12 bases between. Germline V gene sequence: CDR1 MNHNY, CDR2 SVGAGI (reference sequence). Here the CDR3 DNA reads TGTGCCAGCAGTTACTCGTACGGGGGTGATGAAGCTTTCTTT. The encoded protein is CASSYSYGGDEAFF.

J is TRBJ2-5 and V is TRBV11-2; TRBD2 matches at 8 bases. The CDR3 is made up of 16 amino acids. The trim removed 1 base at V and 1 base at J, leaving 5 bases unmatched. The V gene's germline CDR1 is SGHAT and CDR2 FQNNGV. The CDR3 sequence is CASSLVAGTLQETQYF. The CDR3 nucleotides read TGTGCCAGCAGCTTAGTAGCGGGAACTCTCCAAGAGACCCAGTACTTC. Drawing the rest from reference TRBV11-2 and TRBJ2-5, the complete variable domain is EAGVAQSPRYKIIEKRQSVAFWCNPISGHATLYWYQQILGQGPKLLIQFQNNGVVDDSQLPKDRFSAERLKGVDSTLKIQPAKLEDSAVYLCASSLVAGTLQETQYFGPGTRLLVL.

The J gene is TRBJ1-2, the V gene TRBV15; 7 nucleotides line up with TRBD1. Germline V gene data show CDR1 as LNHNV and CDR2 as YYDKDF (reference sequence). CDR3 length: 13 amino acids. V shed 5 bases and J 2 bases; nucleotides not matched to a gene: 2. CDR3 nucleotides: TGTGCCACCAGCGGGACAGTAAACTATGGCTACACCTTC. Amino acids: CATSGTVNYGYTF.

This clone was counted only a few times. The rearrangement links TRBV30 to TRBJ1-1; no clear D. Germline-derived CDR1 and CDR2 are GTSNPN and SVGIG (reference sequence). The CDR3 consists of 12 residues. V was pared by 4 bases and J by 5 bases, with 11 bases between. CDR3 sequence: CAWMVGGTEAFF. Here the CDR3 DNA reads TGTGCCTGGATGGTAGGCGGAACTGAAGCTTTCTTT.

This clone was detected only once. This chain connects TRBV5-8 to TRBJ1-1; D unclear. V lost 1 base and J 8 bases, leaving 9 bases between the germline ends. The germline V gene has CDR1 SGHTS and CDR2 YDEGEE. The CDR3 loop spans 12 amino acids. The CDR3 spells CASSLRGVEAFF. CDR3 nucleotide sequence: TGTGCCAGCAGCTTGCGCGGGGTAGAAGCTTTCTTT.

This clone was seen more than once but under ten times. CDR3 bases: TGTGCCAGCAGCTCAGACCGGGGAGGATCGGATACGCAGTATTTT. Amino acid sequence: CASSSDRGGSDTQYF. The J gene is TRBJ2-3, the V gene TRBV7-3; D might be TRBD2 (6 bases). This CDR3 comprises 15 residues. Germline CDR1 is SGHTA and CDR2 is FQGTGA. Trimming took off 4 bases at V and 6 bases at J, with 17 bases between the two ends.

The V gene is TRBV7-9, the J gene TRBJ2-1, with 9 nucleotides matching TRBD2. V lost 5 bases to trimming and J lost 2 bases; unmatched junction nucleotides: 10. Germline lookup yields CDR1 SEHNR and CDR2 FQNEAQ (reference sequence). The CDR3 consists of 17 residues. The CDR3 DNA reads as TGTGCCAGCAGCCCTAAAGTGCGGGAGGGCCCCTACAATGAGCAGTTCTTC. The encoded protein is CASSPKVREGPYNEQFF. Looking up the rest from reference TRBV7-9 and TRBJ2-1 gives the full variable domain: DTGVSQNPRHKITKRGQNVTFRCDPISEHNRLYWYRQTLGQGPEFLTYFQNEAQLEKSRLLSDRFSAERPKGSFSTLEIQRTEQGDSAMYLCASSPKVREGPYNEQFFGPGTRLTVL.

This chain uses TRBV5-1 with TRBJ1-1, with TRBD1 matching over 7 bases. The germline CDR1 and CDR2 sequences are SGHRS and YFSETQ. This CDR3 is built from 16 residues. V lost 4 bases, J lost 0 bases, and 9 bases stayed unmatched. Here the CDR3 reads CASSADPGTVNTEAFF. The DNA for the CDR3 is TGCGCCAGCAGCGCTGATCCCGGGACAGTGAACACTGAAGCTTTCTTT.

V is TRBV7-2 and J is TRBJ1-2; D call uncertain. The germline CDR1 and CDR2 sequences are SGHTA and FQGNSA. This CDR3 region has 15 residues. V was clipped by 1 base and J by 4 bases, with 13 bases between them. The DNA of the CDR3 is TGTGCCAGCAGCTTAGGGCTCGGCAGGTCCTATGGCTACACCTTC. Its translation is CASSLGLGRSYGYTF. The whole variable domain, remainder taken from reference TRBV7-2 and TRBJ1-2, is GAGVSQSPSNKVTEKGKDVELRCDPISGHTALYWYRQSLGQGLEFLIYFQGNSAPDKSGLPSDRFSAERTGGSVSTLTIQRTQQEDSAVYLCASSLGLGRSYGYTFGSGTRLTVV.

The J gene is TRBJ2-5, the V gene TRBV9; maybe TRBD2 (7 bases). The CDR3 consists of 16 residues. Germline loops: CDR1 SGDLS, CDR2 YYNGEE. The germline V and J ends were trimmed by 0 bases and 0 bases, with 12 bases remaining between them. CDR3 loop: CASSVGGGAYQETQYF. The DNA for the CDR3 is TGTGCCAGCAGCGTAGGAGGGGGGGCGTACCAAGAGACCCAGTACTTC.

This chain links TRBV6-5 with TRBJ1-4, with D possibly matching TRBD1 (5 bases). The V gene lost 7 bases and the J gene lost 3 bases, with 15 bases spanning the gap. This CDR3 has 15 amino acids. Germline CDR1 reads MNHEY; CDR2 reads SVGAGI. CDR3 protein: CASTKRGTSNEKLFF. As DNA, the CDR3 is TGTGCCAGCACCAAACGGGGGACGTCTAATGAAAAACTGTTTTTT.

The chain employs TRBV5-1 and TRBJ1-2; maybe TRBD1 (6 bases). The germline V gene has CDR1 SGHRS and CDR2 YFSETQ. The V end was cut by 5 bases, the J end by 6 bases, with 17 bases between. This CDR3 is 14 amino acids long. The CDR3 bases are TGCGCCAGCAGAAGGACTCAGGGGAAGGATGGCTACACCTTC. It yields the protein CASRRTQGKDGYTF.

The V and J genes are TRBV5-6 and TRBJ1-3; 10 bases line up with TRBD1. Germline-derived CDR1 and CDR2 are SGHDT and YYEEEE. The CDR3 loop spans 15 amino acids. The ends lost 3 bases at V and 2 bases at J; junction bases unmatched: 2. The CDR3 coding sequence is TGTGCCAGCAGCTGGGGGACAGGGGCTGGAAACACCATATATTTT. Translating gives CASSWGTGAGNTIYF.

The gene calls are TRBV6-1 and TRBJ2-7; 12 bases line up with TRBD1. V gave up 3 bases and J gave up 5 bases; unmatched junction bases: 8. Germline lookup yields CDR1 MNHNS and CDR2 SASEGT. This CDR3 comprises 16 residues. CDR3 protein: CASSDNPGQGADEQYF. CDR3 nucleotide sequence: TGTGCCAGCAGTGATAATCCGGGACAGGGGGCAGACGAGCAGTACTTC.

The table lists this clone with a few counts. The chain links TRBV6-5 to TRBJ1-1, with 7 bases lining up with TRBD1. Germline V gene sequence: CDR1 MNHEY, CDR2 SVGAGI. The CDR3 runs to 15 residues. The V segment lost 4 bases and the J segment 2 bases; nucleotides outside the gene matches: 7. For the CDR3, the DNA is TGTGCCAGCAGTTCCTCCGGGACAGCCAACACTGAAGCTTTCTTT. The encoded protein is CASSSSGTANTEAFF.

The chain employs TRBV30 and TRBJ1-1; a weak D match, TRBD1 (6 bases). Trimming took 8 bases from V and 1 from J, leaving 11 bases between them. CDR1 is GTSNPN and CDR2 is SVGIG in the germline V gene (reference sequence). This CDR3 region has 12 residues. The CDR3 DNA reads as TGTGCCGCGCCGGGACAGAACACTGAAGCTTTCTTT. Residues: CAAPGQNTEAFF.

This clone was seen once. This CDR3 is CASSLDDSLAKNIQYF. The CDR3 DNA is TGTGCCAGCAGCTTAGATGACAGCCTAGCCAAAAACATTCAGTACTTC. The chain has TRBV11-3 and TRBJ2-4; TRBD1 might be the D (5 bases). Germline loops: CDR1 SGHNT, CDR2 YENEEA. This CDR3 contains 16 residues. The V gene lost 0 bases and the J gene lost 0 bases, with 9 bases spanning the gap.

The genes are TRBV29-1 and TRBJ2-7, with 8 positions matching TRBD2. Germline values: CDR1 SQVTM, CDR2 ANQGSEA. This CDR3 is built from 14 residues. V trimming: 6 bases; J trimming: 9 bases; junction bases outside the gene matches: 16. The DNA of the CDR3 is TGCAGCGTCGCAACGGGGGGGATGATTACGGGGCAGTACTTC. This translates into CSVATGGMITGQYF.

This CDR3 reads CASSQGWTERIYGYTF. The CDR3 DNA reads as TGCGCCAGCAGTCAAGGATGGACAGAAAGGATCTATGGCTACACCTTC. The rearrangement uses TRBV23-1 and TRBJ1-2; D is possibly TRBD1 (6 bases). TRBV23-1 is reported as an ORF; its role is uncertain. The V end lost 2 bases, the J end lost 4 bases, and 17 bases lay between the germline ends. The CDR3 extends over 16 amino acids.